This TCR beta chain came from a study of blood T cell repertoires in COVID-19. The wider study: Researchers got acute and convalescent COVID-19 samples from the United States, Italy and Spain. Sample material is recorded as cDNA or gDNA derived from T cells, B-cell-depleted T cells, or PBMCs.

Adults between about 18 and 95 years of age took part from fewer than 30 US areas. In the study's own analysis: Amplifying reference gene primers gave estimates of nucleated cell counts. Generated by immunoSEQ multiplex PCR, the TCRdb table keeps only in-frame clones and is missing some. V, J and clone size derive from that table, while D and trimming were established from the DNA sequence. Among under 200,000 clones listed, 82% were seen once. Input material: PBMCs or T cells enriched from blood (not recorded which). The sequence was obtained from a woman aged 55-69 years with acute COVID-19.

The CDR3 protein is CASKWTGGNSPLHF. The CDR3 DNA is TGTGCCAGTAAATGGACAGGGGGGAATTCACCCCTCCACTTT. The J gene is TRBJ1-6, the V gene TRBV19, with TRBD1 identical over 10 bases. CDR1 and CDR2 from the germline V gene are LNHDA and SQIVND (reference sequence). V gave up 7 bases and J gave up 7 bases; unmatched junction bases: 4. The CDR3 is 14 amino acids.